These 18 T cell receptor beta chains share one sample of origin, sequenced in a study of blood T cells in healthy people across ages. A J-beta primer mix and a sample-barcoded 5' primer were used in a second PCR of roughly 6 to 11 cycles. TCRdb used MiXCR to reprocess the 5' RACE reads, holding one entry per CDR3 protein. This sample has over 1.5 million distinct CDR3 sequences, with roughly 49% found just once. The specimen was blood. The origin of the receptors is a woman in her thirties or forties in good health.

This clonotype was detected once. This chain joins TRBV7-2 and TRBJ1-5; no definite D call. The germline V and J ends were trimmed by 1 base and 2 bases, with 9 bases remaining between them. This CDR3 has 15 residues. Germline CDR1 SGHTA, CDR2 FQGNSA. The CDR3 loop reads CASSLGEAGNQPQHF. The DNA for the CDR3 is TGTGCCAGCAGCTTAGGTGAAGCCGGCAATCAGCCCCAGCATTTT.

For the CDR3, the DNA is TGTGCCAGCAGTTTCCGTACCCTCAGTTATAGCAATCAGCCCCAGCATTTT. As protein: CASSFRTLSYSNQPQHF. The chain recombines TRBV28 with TRBJ1-5; D remains ambiguous. The CDR3 runs to 17 residues. The V end was cut by 3 bases, the J end by 0 bases, with 15 bases between. Germline assignment: CDR1 MDHEN and CDR2 SYDVKM.

The J gene is TRBJ2-4, the V gene TRBV4-3; 9 bases are shared with TRBD1. The CDR3 length is 16 residues. The V and J ends lost 1 base and 7 bases, in that order; junction bases with no gene match: 8. Germline CDR1 is LGHNA and CDR2 is YSLEER. CDR3 nucleotide sequence: TGCGCCAGCAGCCAAGTCACAGGGGGCTTAGGGAACATTCAGTACTTC. It is translated as CASSQVTGGLGNIQYF.

This clonotype was seen many times. The rearrangement uses TRBV11-2 and TRBJ2-1, with 7 bases lining up with TRBD2. With V trimmed by 5 bases and J by 0 bases, 4 bases remained unmatched. This CDR3 has 15 residues. Germline-derived CDR1 and CDR2 are SGHAT and FQNNGV. Here the CDR3 reads CASSLRGSSYNEQFF. The DNA for the CDR3 is TGTGCCAGCAGCCTGCGGGGGAGCTCCTACAATGAGCAGTTCTTC.

The chain recombines TRBV14 with TRBJ2-1; 11 nucleotides agree with TRBD2. The CDR3 loop spans 18 amino acids. Losses at the gene ends were 1 base for V and 8 bases for J; bases not matched to a gene: 13. Germline values: CDR1 SGHDN, CDR2 FVKESK. In nucleotides, the CDR3 is TGTGCCAGCAGCCAAGGCCCCCCGGGACTAGCGGCACGACATGAGCAGTTCTTC. This gives the protein CASSQGPPGLAARHEQFF.

This clonotype has only a few counts. V gene TRBV5-1 combines with J gene TRBJ2-3, with 8 nucleotides matching TRBD2. CDR3 length: 18 residues. Trimming removed 0 bases from V and 6 bases from J; junction bases left unmatched: 15. Germline V gene lookup returns CDR1 SGHRS and CDR2 YFSETQ. The CDR3 DNA reads as TGCGCCAGCAGCTTGGCGGAATTGTTCGGACTAGCTCATGATACGCAGTATTTT. Amino acid sequence: CASSLAELFGLAHDTQYF.

The V and J genes are TRBV15 and TRBJ2-5, with TRBD2 as a possible D gene (5 bases). Germline values: CDR1 LNHNV, CDR2 YYDKDF (reference sequence). The CDR3 is made up of 15 amino acids. With 5 bases removed from V and 11 bases from J, the gap between germline ends came to 24 bases. CDR3 protein: CATSGGRAGSYVQYF. The CDR3 nucleotides are TGTGCCACCAGCGGAGGTCGGGCGGGCTCCTACGTGCAGTACTTC.

V is TRBV6-5 and J is TRBJ1-5; D remains unclear. Germline V gene data show CDR1 as MNHEY and CDR2 as SVGAGI. Trimming took 0 bases from V and 1 from J, leaving 7 bases between them. The CDR3 runs 15 residues. In nucleotides, the CDR3 is TGTGCCAGCAGTTACTCAGAACGGAGCAATCAGCCCCAGCATTTT. Its protein product is CASSYSERSNQPQHF.

The rearrangement uses TRBV25-1 and TRBJ2-1, with TRBD1 identical over 7 bases. V was pared by 5 bases and J by 7 bases, with 14 bases of the junction left unmatched. CDR3 size: 16 residues. Germline V gene data show CDR1 as MGHDK and CDR2 as SYGVNS. CDR3 amino acids: CASSRKGGESRNEQFF. The CDR3 nucleotides are TGTGCCAGCAGTAGGAAAGGGGGCGAAAGTAGGAATGAGCAGTTCTTC.

V and J are TRBV10-3 and TRBJ2-2; no firm D call. V lost 4 bases and J 6 bases, leaving 3 bases between the germline ends. The CDR3 is 11 amino acids. Germline V gene data show CDR1 as ENHRY and CDR2 as SYGVKD. CDR3 nucleotides: TGTGCCATCAGTGCGGCCGGGGAGCTGTTTTTT. Protein sequence: CAISAAGELFF.

This clonotype was counted between two and nine times. J is TRBJ2-3 and V is TRBV20-1; D unresolved. The ends were cut back, 3 bases at V and 2 bases at J, with 12 bases in the middle. Germline CDR1 reads DFQATT; CDR2 reads SNEGSKA (reference sequence). The CDR3 has 14 amino acids. CDR3 residues: CSARATDPTDTQYF. The CDR3 DNA sequence: TGCAGTGCTAGGGCAACAGACCCCACAGATACGCAGTATTTT.

This clonotype has a handful of counts. This chain uses TRBV5-1 with TRBJ2-5, with TRBD1 identical over 9 bases. CDR1 and CDR2 (germline): SGHRS, YFSETQ. This CDR3 is built from 15 residues. The ends lost 0 bases at V and 5 bases at J; junction bases unmatched: 5. DNA of the CDR3: TGCGCCAGCAGCTTGGAACAGGGGGCGAGCGAGACCCAGTACTTC. Translation: CASSLEQGASETQYF.

There are a few counts of this clonotype. As DNA, the CDR3 is TGTGCCAGCAGCTTAACGTCCAGGGGTGGGGAGCAGTACTTC. Encoded protein: CASSLTSRGGEQYF. The gene calls are TRBV7-2 and TRBJ2-7; weak D call: TRBD1 (6 bases). This CDR3 spans 14 amino acids. Germline V gene data show CDR1 as SGHTA and CDR2 as FQGNSA. V was shortened by 2 bases and J by 7 bases, with 15 bases between the two germline ends.

A few counts support this clonotype. The rearrangement links TRBV15 to TRBJ2-3; 12 nucleotides align to TRBD1. The trim removed 1 base at V and 3 bases at J, leaving 11 bases unmatched. Germline CDR1 LNHNV, CDR2 YYDKDF (reference sequence). This CDR3 has 19 amino acids. CDR3 DNA sequence: TGTGCCACCAGCAGAGTCTTCGGGACAGGGGGCATAATAACAGATACGCAGTATTTT. Encoded protein: CATSRVFGTGGIITDTQYF.

J is TRBJ2-7 and V is TRBV9, with no clear D. Trimming stripped 0 bases from V and 3 bases from J, with 10 bases between. Germline-derived CDR1 and CDR2 are SGDLS and YYNGEE. This CDR3 region has 14 residues. The CDR3 nucleotides read TGTGCCAGCAGCGTAGCTACAGAATTCTACGAGCAGTACTTC. Residues: CASSVATEFYEQYF.

The chain couples TRBV29-1 to TRBJ1-2; a possible D gene is TRBD1 (5 bases). The germline gives CDR1 SQVTM, CDR2 ANQGSEA. The CDR3 extends over 12 amino acids. The ends were cut back, 3 bases at V and 3 bases at J, with 8 bases in the middle. The CDR3 nucleotides are TGCAGCGTTGAGGGGGAGGACTATGGCTACACCTTC. Protein: CSVEGEDYGYTF.

This clonotype occurred a few times. The chain carries TRBV20-1 and TRBJ2-7; either TRBD1 or TRBD2 may fit D (5 bases each). Trimming cost V 3 bases and J 0 bases, with 12 bases left between them. This CDR3 is 14 amino acids long. CDR1 and CDR2 from the germline V gene are DFQATT and SNEGSKA (reference sequence). CDR3 nucleotides: TGCAGTGCTAGCGAGGGGATAAGCTCCTACGAGCAGTACTTC. This codes for CSASEGISSYEQYF.

This clonotype was recorded a few times. V gene TRBV18 combines with J gene TRBJ1-6, with D perhaps TRBD1 (5 bases). The V end was cut by 6 bases, the J end by 6 bases, with 12 bases between. The CDR3 totals 14 residues. From germline, CDR1 is KGHSH and CDR2 LQKENI. The CDR3 sequence is CASSHDRVNSPLHF. For the CDR3, the DNA is TGTGCCAGCTCGCACGACAGAGTTAATTCACCCCTCCACTTT. The complete variable domain, with remaining parts taken from reference TRBV18 and TRBJ1-6, reads NAGVMQNPRHLVRRRGQEARLRCSPMKGHSHVYWYRQLPEEGLKFMVYLQKENIIDESGMPKERFSAEFPKEGPSILRIQQVVRGDSAAYFCASSHDRVNSPLHFGNGTRLTVT.